The present T cell receptor (beta chain) was sequenced within a study of shared clonotypes between healthy human individuals. The CDR3 is 17 amino acids. Germline CDR1 reads SGHAT; CDR2 reads FQDESV (reference sequence). V trimming: 4 bases; J trimming: 12 bases; junction bases outside the gene matches: 19. This clone was picked up a small number of times. Only in-frame clones appear in the TCRdb table, and some are missing; sequencing was by immunoSEQ multiplex PCR. The data show over a million clones, about four fifths seen once. This TCR came from a young man in good health. Some clones in this sample may be carry-over from other donors' samples. Sequenced input: memory CD4+ T cells from PBMCs. Regarding subset: CD45RA-negative fraction. The chain uses TRBV11-1 and TRBJ2-1, with 9 bases that match TRBD2. The CDR3 here is CASSSQPGTSKLFGQFF. The DNA for the CDR3 is TGTGCCAGCAGCTCTCAACCCGGGACTAGCAAGTTATTCGGGCAGTTCTTC. Based on the CDR3 plus reference TRBV11-1 and TRBJ2-1, the full variable domain is EAEVAQSPRYKITEKSQAVAFWCDPISGHATLYWYRQILGQGPELLVQFQDESVVDDSQLPKDRFSAERLKGVDSTLKIQPAELGDSAMYLCASSSQPGTSKLFGQFFGPGTRLTVL.